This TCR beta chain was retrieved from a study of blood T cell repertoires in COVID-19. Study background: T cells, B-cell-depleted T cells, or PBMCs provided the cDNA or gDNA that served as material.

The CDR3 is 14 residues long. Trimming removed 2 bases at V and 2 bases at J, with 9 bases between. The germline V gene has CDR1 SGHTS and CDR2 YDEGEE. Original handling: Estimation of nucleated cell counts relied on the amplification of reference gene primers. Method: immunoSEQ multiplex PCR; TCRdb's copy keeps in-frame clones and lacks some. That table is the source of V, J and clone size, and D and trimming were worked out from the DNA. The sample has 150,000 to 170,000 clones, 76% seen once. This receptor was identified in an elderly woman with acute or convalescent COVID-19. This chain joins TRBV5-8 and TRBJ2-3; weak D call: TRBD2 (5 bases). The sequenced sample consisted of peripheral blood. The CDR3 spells CASSFGDTTDTQYF. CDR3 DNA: TGTGCCAGCAGCTTCGGGGATACCACAGATACGCAGTATTTT.